The 21 T cell receptor beta chains listed next were all sequenced from one sample in a study of T-cell memory formation after mild COVID-19. TCRdb ran MiXCR on the 5' RACE reads and lists one entry per CDR3 protein. The sample records approximately 440,000 distinct CDR3 sequences, around 18% being singletons. Sequenced input: PBMCs or a T cell subset sorted from them (not recorded which). Every receptor here comes from an adult woman who had mild COVID-19 (a few samples of this study predate the infection). Cell type and time point are not known.

This clonotype has more than one count but fewer than ten. V gene TRBV24-1 combines with J gene TRBJ2-3; D is possibly TRBD2 (5 bases). Germline CDR1 reads KGHDR; CDR2 reads SFDVKD. The CDR3 loop spans 15 amino acids. The V end lost 2 bases, the J end lost 5 bases, and 13 bases lay between the germline ends. The CDR3 loop reads CATSDWATAGDTQYF. DNA for the CDR3: TGTGCCACCAGTGATTGGGCCACCGCGGGAGATACGCAGTATTTT.

Only a few counts were recorded for this clonotype. The J gene is TRBJ2-1, the V gene TRBV11-2; 11 bases are a match to TRBD2. The CDR3 runs 16 residues. The germline gives CDR1 SGHAT, CDR2 FQNNGV. Trimming removed 4 bases from V and 4 bases from J; junction bases left unmatched: 6. This CDR3 is CASSYTSGSSYNEQFF. The CDR3 DNA reads as TGTGCCAGCAGCTACACTAGCGGGAGTAGTTACAATGAGCAGTTCTTC. The full variable domain, completed using reference TRBV11-2 and TRBJ2-1, is EAGVAQSPRYKIIEKRQSVAFWCNPISGHATLYWYQQILGQGPKLLIQFQNNGVVDDSQLPKDRFSAERLKGVDSTLKIQPAKLEDSAVYLCASSYTSGSSYNEQFFGPGTRLTVL.

The chain links TRBV15 to TRBJ1-5; no reliable D call. The CDR3 extends over 16 amino acids. The germline V and J ends were trimmed by 1 base and 1 base, with 11 bases remaining between them. Per germline, CDR1 LNHNV and CDR2 YYDKDF (reference sequence). The CDR3 region has the DNA TGTGCCACCAGCAGAGTAGATATGGGAAGCAATCAGCCCCAGCATTTT. Residues: CATSRVDMGSNQPQHF.

This clonotype was counted a few times. The gene calls are TRBV20-1 and TRBJ1-1, with TRBD1 as a possible D gene (6 bases). This CDR3 has 15 amino acids. V was shortened by 5 bases and J by 3 bases, with 19 bases between the two germline ends. Germline values: CDR1 DFQATT, CDR2 SNEGSKA (reference sequence). CDR3 nucleotide sequence: TGCAGTGCTGTCCAGACAGGTGGGGCGGACACTGAAGCTTTCTTT. Its protein is CSAVQTGGADTEAFF.

The chain joins TRBV7-2 to TRBJ2-1; 9 positions match TRBD2. J gave up 9 bases and V 2 bases, and 8 bases lay outside the gene matches. Germline loops: CDR1 SGHTA, CDR2 FQGNSA. There are 15 residues in the CDR3. The CDR3, as DNA: TGTGCCAGCAGCTTATCATCGCGGGAGGGAGGTGAGCAGTTCTTC. It yields the protein CASSLSSREGGEQFF.

This clonotype showed up just a few times. The junction departs from germline at one end; a sequencing error may be responsible. This chain uses TRBV19 with TRBJ2-3; 7 positions match TRBD1. The CDR3 is 15 amino acids. The germline CDR1 and CDR2 sequences are LNHDA and SQIVND (reference sequence). CDR3 region: CASRIAGGPADTQYF. In DNA form, the CDR3 reads TGTGCCAGTAGAATAGCAGGGGGTCCGGCAGATACGCAGTATTTT.

In its sample, this clonotype was seen a few times. The gene calls are TRBV7-9 and TRBJ1-3; no definite D call. Germline CDR1 reads SEHNR; CDR2 reads FQNEAQ (reference sequence). Trimming cost V 3 bases and J 4 bases, with 13 bases left between them. The CDR3 has 15 amino acids. CDR3 coding DNA: TGTGCCAGCAGCTTGGGAGGGTCTACCGGAAACACCATATATTTT. Residues: CASSLGGSTGNTIYF.

This clonotype came up a few times. The rearrangement links TRBV7-9 to TRBJ2-1; unclear D gene. The CDR3 length is 16 residues. V was cut by 4 bases and J by 4 bases, with 17 bases left in between. The germline CDR1 and CDR2 sequences are SEHNR and FQNEAQ (reference sequence). Here the CDR3 DNA reads TGTGCCAGCAGCTGGTTGCTGGGCCCACCATACAATGAGCAGTTCTTC. This gives the protein CASSWLLGPPYNEQFF.

This clonotype was observed a handful of times. The chain carries TRBV23-1 and TRBJ2-6; 10 bases are shared with TRBD1. TRBV23-1 is an ORF, with its function uncertain. The CDR3 sequence is 23 residues long. The junction had 22 bases not matched to a gene; V was cut back by 5 bases and J by 0 bases. The CDR3 DNA follows: TGCGCCAGCAGTAAAATCGGGACAGGGGATTCTGAGGCGCGATCCTCTGGGGCCAACGTCCTGACTTTC. Encoded protein: CASSKIGTGDSEARSSGANVLTF.

The chain has TRBV7-2 and TRBJ1-2; D is ambiguous. Trimming removed 1 base from V and 4 bases from J, with 13 bases in between. CDR1 and CDR2 from the germline V gene are SGHTA and FQGNSA. The CDR3 is 15 amino acids. The CDR3 loop reads CASSLVGDSSYGYTF. CDR3 coding DNA: TGTGCCAGCAGCTTAGTTGGGGATAGTTCCTATGGCTACACCTTC.

The chain employs TRBV9 and TRBJ2-7, with unresolved D. In germline, CDR1 is SGDLS, CDR2 YYNGEE. CDR3 length equals 14 residues. With 4 bases removed from V and 3 bases from J, the gap between germline ends came to 14 bases. CDR3 amino acids: CASSPRTSFYEQYF. CDR3 bases: TGTGCCAGCAGCCCCAGGACCTCCTTCTACGAGCAGTACTTC.

This clonotype was seen a few times. The chain recombines TRBV5-1 with TRBJ2-3, with 8 bases matching TRBD2. J gave up 0 bases and V 8 bases, and 5 bases lay outside the gene matches. The CDR3 runs 14 residues. Germline-derived CDR1 and CDR2 are SGHRS and YFSETQ. CDR3 DNA sequence: TGCGCCAGTATAGCGGGGCCAAGCACAGATACGCAGTATTTT. Translated: CASIAGPSTDTQYF. Full variable domain (rest looked up from reference TRBV5-1 and TRBJ2-3): KAGVTQTPRYLIKTRGQQVTLSCSPISGHRSVSWYQQTPGQGLQFLFEYFSETQRNKGNFPGRFSGRQFSNSRSEMNVSTLELGDSALYLCASIAGPSTDTQYFGPGTRLTVL.

This clonotype has a handful of counts. The chain combines TRBV10-3 with TRBJ2-7; D is possibly TRBD1 or TRBD2 (5 bases each). The V end lost 3 bases, the J end lost 0 bases, and 12 bases lay between the germline ends. The CDR3 has 15 residues. CDR1 is ENHRY, CDR2 SYGVKD, per germline. The CDR3 region is CAISELGVGSYEQYF. The CDR3 DNA follows: TGTGCCATCAGTGAATTGGGGGTTGGCTCCTACGAGCAGTACTTC.

The genes are TRBV4-3 and TRBJ1-5, with D tentatively TRBD1 (5 bases). V gave up 1 base and J gave up 6 bases, with 19 bases separating them. Germline CDR1 LGHNA, CDR2 YSLEER. The CDR3 covers 17 residues. The CDR3 DNA reads as TGCGCCAGCAGCCAAGCATTAGGGCAGGGTCGGGGTCAGCCCCAGCATTTT. It yields the protein CASSQALGQGRGQPQHF.

This CDR3 is CASSSTPNTDTQYF. The DNA for the CDR3 is TGTGCCAGCAGCTCCACCCCTAACACAGATACGCAGTATTTT. The rearrangement uses TRBV7-3 and TRBJ2-3; D is unresolved. The CDR3 covers 14 residues. The V end lost 4 bases, the J end lost 2 bases, and 10 bases lay between the germline ends. From germline, CDR1 is SGHTA and CDR2 FQGTGA.

This sequence joins TRBV2 and TRBJ2-7; tentative D call: TRBD1 (6 bases). The CDR3 sequence is 14 residues long. Trimming cost V 7 bases and J 3 bases, with 16 bases left between them. Per germline, CDR1 SNHLY and CDR2 FYNNEI. The CDR3 DNA reads TGTGCCAGCAAGAATCCGGGACACAACTACGAGCAGTACTTC. This encodes CASKNPGHNYEQYF.

CDR3 region: CASSAHVTGRSTDTQYF. DNA of the CDR3: TGTGCCAGCAGCGCCCACGTGACAGGGCGTTCCACAGATACGCAGTATTTT. The chain recombines TRBV7-9 with TRBJ2-3; 7 bases fit TRBD1. The CDR3 has 17 amino acids. Germline CDR1 is SEHNR and CDR2 is FQNEAQ (reference sequence). Trimming took 5 bases from V and 2 from J; bases not matched to a gene: 13.

The V and J genes are TRBV6-6 and TRBJ2-7; D possibly corresponds to TRBD2 (6 bases). This CDR3 contains 13 residues. V was cut by 1 base and J by 9 bases, with 13 bases left in between. Per germline, CDR1 MNHNY and CDR2 SVGAGI (reference sequence). CDR3: CASSYLGGGWQYF. CDR3 in DNA: TGTGCCAGCAGTTACTTGGGGGGTGGGTGGCAGTACTTC.

This clonotype was seen a single time. The chain combines TRBV7-9 with TRBJ2-7; 7 positions match TRBD1. This CDR3 is built from 14 residues. Germline loops: CDR1 SEHNR, CDR2 FQNEAQ (reference sequence). Unmatched junction bases numbered 7, after V lost 1 base and J lost 7 bases. The CDR3 sequence: CASSLGQGASEQYF. The CDR3 DNA reads as TGTGCCAGCAGCTTAGGACAGGGTGCGTCTGAGCAGTACTTC. Full variable domain (rest looked up from reference TRBV7-9 and TRBJ2-7): DTGVSQNPRHKITKRGQNVTFRCDPISEHNRLYWYRQTLGQGPEFLTYFQNEAQLEKSRLLSDRFSAERPKGSFSTLEIQRTEQGDSAMYLCASSLGQGASEQYFGPGTRLTVT.

This clonotype was counted a few times. The chain uses TRBV12-3 or TRBV12-4 and TRBJ2-1; 11 bases are shared with TRBD2. The junction had 4 bases not matched to a gene; V was cut back by 6 bases and J by 6 bases. The CDR3 covers 14 residues. The CDR3 spells CASRETSGTNEQFF. The CDR3 region has the DNA TGTGCCAGCAGAGAGACTAGCGGGACCAATGAGCAGTTCTTC.

This sequence joins TRBV29-1 and TRBJ2-5; D perhaps matches TRBD1 (7 bases). The CDR3 loop spans 12 amino acids. Germline loops: CDR1 SQVTM, CDR2 ANQGSEA. Trimming pared 6 bases from V and 9 bases from J, leaving 17 bases between. CDR3 protein: CSVLGQPGAQYF. The CDR3 DNA is TGCAGCGTCTTGGGACAGCCGGGGGCCCAGTACTTC.